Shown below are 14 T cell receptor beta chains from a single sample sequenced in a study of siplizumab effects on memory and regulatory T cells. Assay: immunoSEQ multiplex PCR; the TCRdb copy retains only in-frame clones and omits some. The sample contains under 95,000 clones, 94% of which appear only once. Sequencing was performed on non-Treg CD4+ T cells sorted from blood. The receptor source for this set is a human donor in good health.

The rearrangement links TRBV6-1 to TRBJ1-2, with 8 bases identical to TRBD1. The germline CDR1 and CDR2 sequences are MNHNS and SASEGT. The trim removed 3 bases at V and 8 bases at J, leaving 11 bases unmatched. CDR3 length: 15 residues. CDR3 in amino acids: CASSEGQGASWGYTF. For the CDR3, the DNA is TGTGCCAGCAGTGAGGGGCAGGGGGCCTCGTGGGGCTACACCTTC.

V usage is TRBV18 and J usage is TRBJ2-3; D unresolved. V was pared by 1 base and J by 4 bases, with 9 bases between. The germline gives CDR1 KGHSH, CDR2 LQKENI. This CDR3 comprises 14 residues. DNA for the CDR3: TGTGCCAGCTCACCACAAGGGCCCCCAGATACGCAGTATTTT. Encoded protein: CASSPQGPPDTQYF.

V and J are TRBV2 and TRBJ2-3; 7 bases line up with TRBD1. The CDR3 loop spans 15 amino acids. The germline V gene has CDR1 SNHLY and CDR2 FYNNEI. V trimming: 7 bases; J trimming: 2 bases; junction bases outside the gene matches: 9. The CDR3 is CASKLTGLDTDTQYF. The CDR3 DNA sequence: TGTGCCAGCAAGTTGACAGGGCTCGACACAGATACGCAGTATTTT.

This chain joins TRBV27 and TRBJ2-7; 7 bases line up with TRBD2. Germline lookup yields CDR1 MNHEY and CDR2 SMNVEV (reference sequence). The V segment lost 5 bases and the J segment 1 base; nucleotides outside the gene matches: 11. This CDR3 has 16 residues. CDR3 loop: CASSPKSGTTSYEQYF. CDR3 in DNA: TGTGCCAGCAGTCCAAAATCCGGGACTACATCCTACGAGCAGTACTTC.

The CDR3 spells CASSLDRGTYNEQFF. CDR3 DNA: TGTGCCAGCAGCTTGGATCGGGGGACCTACAATGAGCAGTTCTTC. The chain employs TRBV5-4 and TRBJ2-1; maybe TRBD2 (6 bases). The germline V gene has CDR1 SGHNT and CDR2 YYREEE (reference sequence). V dropped 0 bases and J dropped 2 bases, with 9 bases sitting between them. The length of the CDR3 is 15 residues.

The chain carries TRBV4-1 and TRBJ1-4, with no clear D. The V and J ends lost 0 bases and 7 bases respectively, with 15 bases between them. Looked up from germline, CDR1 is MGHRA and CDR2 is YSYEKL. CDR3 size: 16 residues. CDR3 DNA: TGCGCCAGCAGCCAAGAAGTACCCCACTCGGGTGAAAAACTGTTTTTT. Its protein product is CASSQEVPHSGEKLFF.

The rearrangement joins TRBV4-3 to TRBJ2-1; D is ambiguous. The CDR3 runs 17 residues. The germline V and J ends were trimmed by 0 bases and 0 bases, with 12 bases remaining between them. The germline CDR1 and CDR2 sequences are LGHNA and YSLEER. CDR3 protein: CASSQDPVGSSYNEQFF. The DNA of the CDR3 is TGCGCCAGCAGCCAAGATCCGGTCGGAAGCTCCTACAATGAGCAGTTCTTC.

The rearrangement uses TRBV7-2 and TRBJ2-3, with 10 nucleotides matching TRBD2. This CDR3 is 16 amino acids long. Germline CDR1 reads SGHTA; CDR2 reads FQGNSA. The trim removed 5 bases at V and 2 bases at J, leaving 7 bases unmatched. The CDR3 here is CASSTTSGTITDTQYF. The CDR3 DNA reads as TGTGCCAGCAGCACCACTAGCGGGACTATCACAGATACGCAGTATTTT.

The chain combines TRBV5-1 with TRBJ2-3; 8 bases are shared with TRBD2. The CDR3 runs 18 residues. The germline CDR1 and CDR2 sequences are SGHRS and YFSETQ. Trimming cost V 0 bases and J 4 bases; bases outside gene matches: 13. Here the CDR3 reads CASSLAPGGLGSPDTQYF. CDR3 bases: TGCGCCAGCAGCTTGGCTCCGGGAGGGCTAGGTTCTCCAGATACGCAGTATTTT.

This chain's CDR3 is CSVETTSGLTAYEQYF. As DNA, the CDR3 is TGCAGCGTTGAAACTACTAGCGGCCTTACCGCCTACGAGCAGTACTTC. J is TRBJ2-7 and V is TRBV29-1, with 8 nucleotides matching TRBD2. The V gene's germline CDR1 is SQVTM and CDR2 ANQGSEA. The trim removed 2 bases at V and 2 bases at J, leaving 11 bases unmatched. The CDR3 runs 16 residues.

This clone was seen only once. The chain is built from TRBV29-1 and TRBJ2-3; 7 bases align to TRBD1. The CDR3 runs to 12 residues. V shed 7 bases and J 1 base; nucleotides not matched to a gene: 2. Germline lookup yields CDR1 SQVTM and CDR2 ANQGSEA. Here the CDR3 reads CSGTGGTDTQYF. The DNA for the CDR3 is TGCAGCGGAACAGGGGGCACAGATACGCAGTATTTT.

The DNA of the CDR3 is TGCGCCAGCAGCCCAACGGACAGGACTAATGAAAAACTGTTTTTT. Amino acid sequence: CASSPTDRTNEKLFF. This chain connects TRBV5-1 to TRBJ1-4; the match to TRBD1 covers 7 bases. Germline loops: CDR1 SGHRS, CDR2 YFSETQ. The V and J ends lost 4 bases and 2 bases, in that order; junction bases with no gene match: 5. This CDR3 is built from 15 residues. Together with reference TRBV5-1 and TRBJ1-4, the CDR3 gives the full variable domain: KAGVTQTPRYLIKTRGQQVTLSCSPISGHRSVSWYQQTPGQGLQFLFEYFSETQRNKGNFPGRFSGRQFSNSRSEMNVSTLELGDSALYLCASSPTDRTNEKLFFGSGTQLSVL.

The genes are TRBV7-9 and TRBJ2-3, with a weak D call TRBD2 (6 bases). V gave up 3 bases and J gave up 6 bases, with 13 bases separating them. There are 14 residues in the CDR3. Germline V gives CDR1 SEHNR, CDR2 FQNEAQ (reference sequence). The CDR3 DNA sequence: TGTGCCAGCAGCTTCTACGGGAGAGGGGATACGCAGTATTTT. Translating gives CASSFYGRGDTQYF.

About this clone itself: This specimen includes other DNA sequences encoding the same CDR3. This CDR3 is CASSLDYQETQYF. DNA for the CDR3: TGCGCCAGCAGCCTGGATTACCAAGAGACCCAGTACTTC. This chain links TRBV5-1 with TRBJ2-5; D is ambiguous. This CDR3 has 13 amino acids. Trimming pared 4 bases from V and 0 bases from J, leaving 7 bases between. Germline-derived CDR1 and CDR2 are SGHRS and YFSETQ.